Below are 17 T cell receptor beta chains sequenced from a single sample in a study of PD-1 blockade in mismatch repair-deficient tumors. Only in-frame clones appear in the TCRdb table, and some are missing; sequencing was by immunoSEQ multiplex PCR. The sample gives around 120,000 clones, roughly 86% of which show up once; about 10% is in the top ten. The sample consisted of peripheral blood, taken 72 weeks after starting pembrolizumab. All receptors derive from an adult with mismatch repair-deficient cancer.

The genes are TRBV5-4 and TRBJ1-2; the D is unclear. Trimming removed 0 bases from V and 3 bases from J, with 15 bases in between. The CDR3 is made up of 16 amino acids. The V gene's germline CDR1 is SGHNT and CDR2 YYREEE (reference sequence). DNA for the CDR3: TGTGCCAGCAGCTTGGGGCCCGACCCGCTAGACTATGGCTACACCTTC. As protein: CASSLGPDPLDYGYTF.

The J gene is TRBJ2-3, the V gene TRBV11-1; TRBD1 matches 7 bases. CDR1 is SGHAT and CDR2 is FQDESV in the germline V gene (reference sequence). CDR3 size: 16 residues. V lost 0 bases, J lost 2 bases, and 5 bases stayed unmatched. CDR3 bases: TGTGCCAGCAGCTTAGCGCAGGGACAGCCCACAGATACGCAGTATTTT. Protein: CASSLAQGQPTDTQYF.

This chain connects TRBV10-2 to TRBJ2-1, with D maybe TRBD2 (7 bases). Germline CDR1 reads WSHSY; CDR2 reads SAAADI. The CDR3 runs to 16 residues. Trimming stripped 4 bases from V and 1 base from J, with 14 bases between. CDR3: CASSVPAGQSYNEQFF. In DNA, the CDR3 is TGCGCCAGCAGTGTTCCAGCGGGACAATCCTACAATGAGCAGTTCTTC.

The rearrangement uses TRBV11-3 and TRBJ1-5; 7 bases map to TRBD1. The CDR3 consists of 16 residues. The V segment lost 0 bases and the J segment 6 bases; nucleotides outside the gene matches: 8. Germline V gives CDR1 SGHNT, CDR2 YENEEA. DNA for the CDR3: TGTGCCAGCAGCTTAGATTCACGACAGGGAACTCAGCCCCAGCATTTT. Its protein is CASSLDSRQGTQPQHF.

This clone was seen just once. The V call is TRBV21-1, the J call TRBJ2-3; TRBD2 reflects the table's D call only, with no check against the DNA. TRBV21-1 is classified as a pseudogene. The length of the CDR3 is 14 residues. The CDR3 sequence: CASTLAEGPDTQYF. As DNA, the CDR3 is TGTGCCAGCACCCTGGCTGAGGGTCCAGATACGCAGTATTTT.

The J gene is TRBJ1-4, the V gene TRBV21-1; the D call of TRBD1 is as the table states it, not checked on the DNA. TRBV21-1 is labeled a pseudogene. The CDR3 has 18 residues. CDR3 loop: CASSKEDSVIATNEKLFF. For the CDR3, the DNA is TGTGCCAGCAGCAAAGAGGACAGCGTAATTGCAACTAATGAAAAACTGTTTTTT.

This chain links TRBV11-2 with TRBJ2-3; TRBD2 matches 10 bases. Germline V CDR1 and CDR2: SGHAT, FQNNGV. The CDR3 loop spans 18 amino acids. The ends lost 2 bases at V and 3 bases at J; junction bases unmatched: 11. CDR3 sequence reads: CASSLSFEREGLTDTQYF. The CDR3, as DNA: TGTGCCAGCAGCTTATCTTTCGAGCGGGAGGGCCTTACAGATACGCAGTATTTT. Combining the CDR3 with reference TRBV11-2 and TRBJ2-3 gives the whole variable domain EAGVAQSPRYKIIEKRQSVAFWCNPISGHATLYWYQQILGQGPKLLIQFQNNGVVDDSQLPKDRFSAERLKGVDSTLKIQPAKLEDSAVYLCASSLSFEREGLTDTQYFGPGTRLTVL.

The rearrangement uses TRBV4-3 and TRBJ1-1; D is unresolved. Trimming pared 1 base from V and 5 bases from J, leaving 11 bases between. The germline gives CDR1 LGHNA, CDR2 YSLEER. This CDR3 is 14 amino acids long. The CDR3 region is CASSQAHGGTEAFF. CDR3 nucleotides: TGCGCCAGCAGCCAAGCGCATGGTGGGACTGAAGCTTTCTTT.

V and J are TRBV28 and TRBJ1-1, with 8 bases aligning to TRBD1. The germline V gene has CDR1 MDHEN and CDR2 SYDVKM. Unmatched junction bases numbered 5, after V lost 5 bases and J lost 0 bases. The CDR3 totals 15 residues. The CDR3 nucleotides read TGTGCCAGCAGTGGACAGGACAGGGTGAACACTGAAGCTTTCTTT. This translates into CASSGQDRVNTEAFF.

V is TRBV28 and J is TRBJ2-7, with 10 bases that match TRBD2. The V gene's germline CDR1 is MDHEN and CDR2 SYDVKM. V lost 4 bases and J lost 0; bases outside the gene matches: 15. The CDR3 contains 19 residues. CDR3 nucleotide sequence: TGTGCCAGCAGTTACACCGTCAGGGTACTAGCGGGATACTCCTACGAGCAGTACTTC. It codes for CASSYTVRVLAGYSYEQYF.

This rearrangement joins TRBV7-6 to TRBJ2-7, with 11 nucleotides matching TRBD1. Trimming removed 6 bases from V and 3 bases from J; junction bases left unmatched: 4. The length of the CDR3 is 14 residues. From germline, CDR1 is SGHVS and CDR2 FNYEAQ. The CDR3: CASSPGQGGYEQYF. The CDR3 DNA is TGTGCCAGCAGTCCGGGACAGGGGGGCTACGAGCAGTACTTC.

The rearrangement joins TRBV5-1 to TRBJ2-1; D gene unclear. The V end was cut by 0 bases, the J end by 0 bases, with 7 bases between. Germline CDR1 reads SGHRS; CDR2 reads YFSETQ. This CDR3 spans 15 amino acids. The CDR3 loop is CASSLAGFSYNEQFF. Written as DNA, the CDR3 is TGCGCCAGCAGCTTGGCCGGATTCTCCTACAATGAGCAGTTCTTC.

The V gene is TRBV27, the J gene TRBJ2-2; D is unresolved. The germline CDR1 and CDR2 sequences are MNHEY and SMNVEV (reference sequence). V was clipped by 5 bases and J by 8 bases, with 9 bases between them. The CDR3 covers 12 residues. The chain's CDR3 is CASSPYAGELFF. In nucleotides, the CDR3 is TGTGCCAGCAGTCCTTACGCGGGGGAGCTGTTTTTT.

The chain employs TRBV30 and TRBJ2-7, with TRBD1 matching over 7 bases. J was trimmed by 3 bases and V by 2 bases; bases with no gene match: 16. CDR3 length equals 17 residues. The germline CDR1 and CDR2 sequences are GTSNPN and SVGIG (reference sequence). CDR3 coding DNA: TGTGCCTGGAGTACAAAAAACAGGGGCTTTAGGAACTACGAGCAGTACTTC. Translating it yields CAWSTKNRGFRNYEQYF. The entire variable domain, with the rest obtained from reference TRBV30 and TRBJ2-7, is as follows: SQTIHQWPATLVQPVGSPLSLECTVEGTSNPNLYWYRQAAGRGLQLLFYSVGIGQISSEVPQNLSASRPQDRQFILSSKKLLLSDSGFYLCAWSTKNRGFRNYEQYFGPGTRLTVT.

V is TRBV18 and J is TRBJ1-4; D gene ambiguous. Germline CDR1 and CDR2: KGHSH and LQKENI. Deletions cut 4 bases from V and 5 bases from J, with 20 bases between. The length of the CDR3 is 17 residues. The CDR3: CASSLAPWQSLNEKLFF. In nucleotides, the CDR3 is TGTGCCAGCTCACTAGCCCCGTGGCAGAGTTTAAATGAAAAACTGTTTTTT.

The genes are TRBV7-9 and TRBJ2-1; 7 bases line up with TRBD1. V shed 5 bases and J 8 bases; nucleotides not matched to a gene: 9. From germline, CDR1 is SEHNR and CDR2 FQNEAQ (reference sequence). This CDR3 has 14 residues. The DNA for the CDR3 is TGTGCCAGCAGCGTCAGGGGGAATGGGCATGAGCAGTTCTTC. Protein sequence: CASSVRGNGHEQFF.

The chain uses TRBV6-5 and TRBJ1-1; D possibly corresponds to TRBD1 (6 bases). Germline CDR1 MNHEY, CDR2 SVGAGI. V was cut by 4 bases and J by 7 bases, with 22 bases left in between. The CDR3 has 16 residues. The CDR3 loop is CASSFAQRENRVEAFF. Here the CDR3 DNA reads TGTGCCAGCAGTTTTGCCCAACGGGAGAACAGGGTTGAAGCTTTCTTT.